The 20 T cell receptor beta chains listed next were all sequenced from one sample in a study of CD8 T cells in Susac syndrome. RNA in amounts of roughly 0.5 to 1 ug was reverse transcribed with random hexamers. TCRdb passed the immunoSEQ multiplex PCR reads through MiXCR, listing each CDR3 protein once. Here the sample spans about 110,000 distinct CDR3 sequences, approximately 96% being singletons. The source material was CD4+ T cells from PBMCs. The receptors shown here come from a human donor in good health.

The CDR3 loop is CASSRRRDRETGELFF. CDR3 in DNA: TGTGCCAGCAGCCGGCGCCGGGACAGGGAAACCGGGGAGCTGTTTTTT. The rearrangement joins TRBV5-6 to TRBJ2-2; 9 bases map to TRBD1. This CDR3 spans 16 amino acids. V was clipped by 4 bases and J by 5 bases; unmatched bases: 9. Germline V CDR1 and CDR2: SGHDT, YYEEEE.

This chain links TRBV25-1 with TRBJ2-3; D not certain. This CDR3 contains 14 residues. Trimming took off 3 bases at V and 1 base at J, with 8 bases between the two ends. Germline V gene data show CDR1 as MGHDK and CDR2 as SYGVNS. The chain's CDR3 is CASSEFGGTDTQYF. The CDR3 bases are TGTGCCAGCAGTGAGTTTGGTGGCACAGATACGCAGTATTTT.

The CDR3 nucleotides are TGTGCCAGCAGCCCTACCCGCAATCAGCCCCAGCATTTT. Translated, it gives CASSPTRNQPQHF. The chain has TRBV12-3 or TRBV12-4 and TRBJ1-5; D is unresolved. The CDR3 length is 13 residues. V lost 6 bases to trimming and J lost 2 bases, with 8 bases between them.

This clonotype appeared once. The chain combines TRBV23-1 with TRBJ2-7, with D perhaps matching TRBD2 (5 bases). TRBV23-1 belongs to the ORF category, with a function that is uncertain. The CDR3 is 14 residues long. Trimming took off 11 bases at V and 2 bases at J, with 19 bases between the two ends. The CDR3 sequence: CAFPGGQAPYEQYF. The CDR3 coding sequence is TGCGCCTTCCCCGGAGGCCAGGCGCCCTACGAGCAGTACTTC.

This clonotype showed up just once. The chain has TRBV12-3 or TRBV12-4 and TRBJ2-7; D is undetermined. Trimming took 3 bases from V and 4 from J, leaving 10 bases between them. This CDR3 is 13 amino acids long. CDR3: CASSFRIQYEQYF. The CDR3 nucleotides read TGTGCCAGCAGTTTCAGGATTCAGTACGAGCAGTACTTC.

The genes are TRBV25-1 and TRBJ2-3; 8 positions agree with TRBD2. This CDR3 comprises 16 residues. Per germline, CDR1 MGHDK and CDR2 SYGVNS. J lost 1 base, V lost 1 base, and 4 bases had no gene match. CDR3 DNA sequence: TGTGCCAGCAGTGAATTGGCGCGGGGGGGCACAGATACGCAGTATTTT. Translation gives CASSELARGGTDTQYF.

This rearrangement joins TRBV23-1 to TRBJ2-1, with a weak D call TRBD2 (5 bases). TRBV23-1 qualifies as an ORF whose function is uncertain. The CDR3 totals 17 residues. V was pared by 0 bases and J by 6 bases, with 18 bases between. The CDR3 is CASSQSEPCGRGNEQFF. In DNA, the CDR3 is TGCGCCAGCAGTCAATCGGAACCCTGCGGCCGGGGCAATGAGCAGTTCTTC.

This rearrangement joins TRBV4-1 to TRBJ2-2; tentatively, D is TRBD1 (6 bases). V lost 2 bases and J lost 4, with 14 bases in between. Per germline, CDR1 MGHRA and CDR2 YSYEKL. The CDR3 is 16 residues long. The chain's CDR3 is CASSQTWAGVTGELFF. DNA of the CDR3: TGCGCCAGCAGCCAAACCTGGGCAGGGGTCACCGGGGAGCTGTTTTTT.

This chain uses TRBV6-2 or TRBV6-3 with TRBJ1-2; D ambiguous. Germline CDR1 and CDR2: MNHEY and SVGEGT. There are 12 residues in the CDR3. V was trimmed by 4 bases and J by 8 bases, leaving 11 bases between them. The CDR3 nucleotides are TGTGCCAGCAGTTTTCCGGAGTCAGGCTACACCTTC. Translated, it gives CASSFPESGYTF.

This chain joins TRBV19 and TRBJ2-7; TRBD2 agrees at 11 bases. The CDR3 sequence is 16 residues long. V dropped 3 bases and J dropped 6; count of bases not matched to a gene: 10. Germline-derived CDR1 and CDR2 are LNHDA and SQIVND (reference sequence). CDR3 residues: CASSIRLGLAGGEQYF. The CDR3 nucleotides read TGTGCCAGTAGTATTCGGCTCGGACTAGCGGGCGGCGAGCAGTACTTC.

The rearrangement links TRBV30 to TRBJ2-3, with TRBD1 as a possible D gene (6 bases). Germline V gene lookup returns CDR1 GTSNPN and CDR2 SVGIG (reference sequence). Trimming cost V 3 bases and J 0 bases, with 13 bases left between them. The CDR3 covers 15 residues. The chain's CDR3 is CAWRKLDSSTDTQYF. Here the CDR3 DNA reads TGTGCCTGGAGGAAGCTGGACAGTAGCACAGATACGCAGTATTTT. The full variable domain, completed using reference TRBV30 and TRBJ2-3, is SQTIHQWPATLVQPVGSPLSLECTVEGTSNPNLYWYRQAAGRGLQLLFYSVGIGQISSEVPQNLSASRPQDRQFILSSKKLLLSDSGFYLCAWRKLDSSTDTQYFGPGTRLTVL.

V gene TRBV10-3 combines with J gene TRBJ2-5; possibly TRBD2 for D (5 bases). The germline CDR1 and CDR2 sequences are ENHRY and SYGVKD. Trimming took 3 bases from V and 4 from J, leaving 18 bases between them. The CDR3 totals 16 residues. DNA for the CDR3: TGTGCCATCAGTGAAAGTTCCGGGATGCGTGGAGAGACCCAGTACTTC. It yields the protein CAISESSGMRGETQYF.

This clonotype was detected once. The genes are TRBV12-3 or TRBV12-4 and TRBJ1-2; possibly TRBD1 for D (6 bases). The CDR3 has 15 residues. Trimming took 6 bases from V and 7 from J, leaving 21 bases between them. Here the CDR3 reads CASSPFFVGGSGYTF. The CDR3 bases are TGTGCCAGCAGCCCCTTTTTTGTCGGGGGCAGTGGCTACACCTTC.

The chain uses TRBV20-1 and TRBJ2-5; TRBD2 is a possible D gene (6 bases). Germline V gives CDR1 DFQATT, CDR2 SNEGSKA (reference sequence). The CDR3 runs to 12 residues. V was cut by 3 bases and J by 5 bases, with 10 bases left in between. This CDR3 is CSASGGRETQYF. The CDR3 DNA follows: TGCAGTGCTAGTGGAGGGAGGGAGACCCAGTACTTC.

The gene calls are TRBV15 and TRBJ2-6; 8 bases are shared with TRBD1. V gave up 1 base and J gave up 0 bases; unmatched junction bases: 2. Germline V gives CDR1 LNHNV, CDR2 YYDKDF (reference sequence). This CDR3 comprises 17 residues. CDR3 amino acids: CATSRGTGNSGANVLTF. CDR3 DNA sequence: TGTGCCACCAGCAGAGGGACAGGGAACTCTGGGGCCAACGTCCTGACTTTC.

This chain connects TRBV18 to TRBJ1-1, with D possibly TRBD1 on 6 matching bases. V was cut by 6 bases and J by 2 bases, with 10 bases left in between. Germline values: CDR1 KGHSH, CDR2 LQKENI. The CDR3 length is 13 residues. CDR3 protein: CASSRTDNTEAFF. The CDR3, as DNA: TGTGCCAGCTCGCGGACAGACAACACTGAAGCTTTCTTT.

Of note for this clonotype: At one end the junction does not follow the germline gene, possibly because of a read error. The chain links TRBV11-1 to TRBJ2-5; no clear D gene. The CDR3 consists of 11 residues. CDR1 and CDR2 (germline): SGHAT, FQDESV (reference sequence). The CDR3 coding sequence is TGTGCCAGCAGCAACCATGAGACCCAGTACTTC. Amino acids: CASSNHETQYF. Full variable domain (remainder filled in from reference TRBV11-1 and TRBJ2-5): EAEVAQSPRYKITEKSQAVAFWCDPISGHATLYWYRQILGQGPELLVQFQDESVVDDSQLPKDRFSAERLKGVDSTLKIQPAELGDSAMYLCASSNHETQYFGPGTRLLVL.

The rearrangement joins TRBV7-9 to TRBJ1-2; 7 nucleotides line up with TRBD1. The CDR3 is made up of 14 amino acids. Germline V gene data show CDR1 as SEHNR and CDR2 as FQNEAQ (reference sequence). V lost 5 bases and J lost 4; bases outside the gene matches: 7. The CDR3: CASSKQGPVYGYTF. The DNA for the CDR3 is TGTGCCAGCAGCAAACAGGGGCCCGTCTATGGCTACACCTTC.

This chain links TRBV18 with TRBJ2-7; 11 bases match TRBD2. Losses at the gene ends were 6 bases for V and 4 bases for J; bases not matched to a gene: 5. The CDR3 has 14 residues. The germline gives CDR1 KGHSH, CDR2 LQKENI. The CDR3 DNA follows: TGTGCCAGCTCGTCCGGGACTAGCGGATACGAGCAGTACTTC. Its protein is CASSSGTSGYEQYF.

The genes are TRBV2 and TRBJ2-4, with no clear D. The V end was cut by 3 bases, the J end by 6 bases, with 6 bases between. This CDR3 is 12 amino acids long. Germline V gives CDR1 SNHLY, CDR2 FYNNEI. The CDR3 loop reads CASSDQLNIQYF. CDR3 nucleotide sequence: TGTGCCAGCAGTGACCAGCTAAACATTCAGTACTTC.